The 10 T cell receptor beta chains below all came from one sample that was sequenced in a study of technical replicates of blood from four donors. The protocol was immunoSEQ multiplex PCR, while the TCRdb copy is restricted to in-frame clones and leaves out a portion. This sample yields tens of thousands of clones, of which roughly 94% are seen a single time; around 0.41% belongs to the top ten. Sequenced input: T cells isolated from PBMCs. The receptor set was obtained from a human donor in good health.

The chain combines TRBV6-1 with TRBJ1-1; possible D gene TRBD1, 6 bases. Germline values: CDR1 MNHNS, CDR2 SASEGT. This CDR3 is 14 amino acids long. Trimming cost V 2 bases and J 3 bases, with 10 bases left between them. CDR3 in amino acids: CASSEYGQYTEAFF. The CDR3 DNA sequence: TGTGCCAGCAGTGAATATGGACAGTACACTGAAGCTTTCTTT.

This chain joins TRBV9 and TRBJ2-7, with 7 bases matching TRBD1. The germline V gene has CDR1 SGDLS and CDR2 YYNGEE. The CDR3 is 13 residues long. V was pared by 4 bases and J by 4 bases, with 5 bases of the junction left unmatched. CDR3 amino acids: CASSYGQAYEQYF. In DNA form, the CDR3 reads TGTGCCAGCAGCTATGGACAGGCGTACGAGCAGTACTTC.

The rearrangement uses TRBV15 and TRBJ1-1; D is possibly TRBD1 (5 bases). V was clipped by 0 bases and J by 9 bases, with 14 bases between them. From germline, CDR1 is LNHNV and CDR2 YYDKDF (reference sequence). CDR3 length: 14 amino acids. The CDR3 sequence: CATSREGEGAQAFF. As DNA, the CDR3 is TGTGCCACCAGCAGAGAAGGGGAGGGAGCTCAAGCTTTCTTT.

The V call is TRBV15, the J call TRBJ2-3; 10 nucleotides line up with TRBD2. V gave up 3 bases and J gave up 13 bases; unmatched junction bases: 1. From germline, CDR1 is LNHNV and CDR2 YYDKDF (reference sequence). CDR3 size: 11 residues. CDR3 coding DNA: TGTGCCACCAGCAGCGGACTAGCGGAGTATTTT. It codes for CATSSGLAEYF. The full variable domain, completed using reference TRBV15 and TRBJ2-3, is DAMVIQNPRYQVTQFGKPVTLSCSQTLNHNVMYWYQQKSSQAPKLLFHYYDKDFNNEADTPDNFQSRRPNTSFCFLDIRSPGLGDTAMYLCATSSGLAEYFGPGTRLTVL.

CDR3 region: CASSLIVGSGSHEQYF. The CDR3 region has the DNA TGTGCCAGCAGCTTAATAGTAGGAAGCGGGAGCCACGAGCAGTACTTC. The genes are TRBV13 and TRBJ2-7; the match to TRBD2 covers 8 bases. Losses at the gene ends were 2 bases for V and 5 bases for J; bases not matched to a gene: 11. This CDR3 has 16 residues. The germline V gene has CDR1 PRHDT and CDR2 FYEKMQ (reference sequence).

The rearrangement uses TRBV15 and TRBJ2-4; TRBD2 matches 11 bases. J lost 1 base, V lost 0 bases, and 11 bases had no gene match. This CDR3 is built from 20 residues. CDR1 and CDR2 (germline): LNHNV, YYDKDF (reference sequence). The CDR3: CATSRDEWPLAGEAKNIQYF. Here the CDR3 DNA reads TGTGCCACCAGCAGAGATGAGTGGCCACTAGCGGGAGAGGCCAAAAACATTCAGTACTTC.

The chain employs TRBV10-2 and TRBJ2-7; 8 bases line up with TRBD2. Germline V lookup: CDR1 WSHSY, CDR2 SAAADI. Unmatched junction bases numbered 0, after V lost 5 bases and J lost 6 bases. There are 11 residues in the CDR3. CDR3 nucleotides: TGCGCCAGCAGTCTAGCGGGCGAGCAGTACTTC. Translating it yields CASSLAGEQYF.

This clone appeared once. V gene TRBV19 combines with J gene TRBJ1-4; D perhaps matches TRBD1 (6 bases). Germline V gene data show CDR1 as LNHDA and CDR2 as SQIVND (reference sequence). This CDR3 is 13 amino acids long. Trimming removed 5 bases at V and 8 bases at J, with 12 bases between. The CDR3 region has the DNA TGTGCCAGTAGTTCACAGGGCCGAGAAAAACTGTTTTTT. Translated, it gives CASSSQGREKLFF.

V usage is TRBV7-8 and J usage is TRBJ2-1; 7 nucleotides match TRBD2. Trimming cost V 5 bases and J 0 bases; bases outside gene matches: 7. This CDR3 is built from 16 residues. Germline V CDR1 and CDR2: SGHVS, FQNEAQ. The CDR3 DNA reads TGTGCCAGCAGCGACGGGCGGGGGAGCTCCTACAATGAGCAGTTCTTC. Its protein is CASSDGRGSSYNEQFF.

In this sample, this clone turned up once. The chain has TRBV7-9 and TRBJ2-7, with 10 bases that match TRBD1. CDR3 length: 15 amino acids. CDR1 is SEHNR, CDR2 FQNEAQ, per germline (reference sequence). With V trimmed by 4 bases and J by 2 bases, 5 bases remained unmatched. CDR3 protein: CASSSVTGGTYEQYF. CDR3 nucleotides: TGTGCCAGCAGCTCCGTGACAGGGGGCACCTACGAGCAGTACTTC. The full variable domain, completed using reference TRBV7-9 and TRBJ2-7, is DTGVSQNPRHKITKRGQNVTFRCDPISEHNRLYWYRQTLGQGPEFLTYFQNEAQLEKSRLLSDRFSAERPKGSFSTLEIQRTEQGDSAMYLCASSSVTGGTYEQYFGPGTRLTVT.